One sample yielded the 11 T cell receptor beta chains listed below, sequenced in a study of control samples from healthy donors and cancer patients. This table comes from immunoSEQ multiplex PCR, and its TCRdb copy is limited to in-frame clones, with some not included. The sample lists under 300,000 clones; about four fifths were seen once. The material sequenced was PBMCs. These receptors all stem from a woman aged 60-70 years with lung cancer.

The chain links TRBV2 to TRBJ1-6, with a possible D match to TRBD1 (5 bases). The CDR3 is made up of 14 amino acids. CDR1 is SNHLY and CDR2 is FYNNEI in the germline V gene. V was shortened by 4 bases and J by 8 bases, with 12 bases between the two germline ends. CDR3 amino acids: CASSGPGGDSPLHF. The DNA of the CDR3 is TGTGCCAGCAGTGGGCCGGGGGGTGATTCACCCCTCCACTTT. Full variable domain (missing parts from reference TRBV2 and TRBJ1-6): EPEVTQTPSHQVTQMGQEVILRCVPISNHLYFYWYRQILGQKVEFLVSFYNNEISEKSEIFDDQFSVERPDGSNFTLKIRSTKLEDSAMYFCASSGPGGDSPLHFGNGTRLTVT.

The chain employs TRBV27 and TRBJ1-6; maybe TRBD1 (5 bases). Trimming removed 3 bases at V and 10 bases at J, with 10 bases between. Germline CDR1 reads MNHEY; CDR2 reads SMNVEV (reference sequence). The CDR3 loop spans 13 amino acids. Here the CDR3 reads CASSFKRDSPLHF. CDR3 sequence (DNA): TGTGCCAGCAGTTTTAAGAGGGACTCACCCCTCCACTTT.

This chain uses TRBV10-3 with TRBJ1-1; 7 nucleotides align to TRBD1. This CDR3 is built from 15 residues. Germline V gene lookup returns CDR1 ENHRY and CDR2 SYGVKD. The trim removed 4 bases at V and 0 bases at J, leaving 5 bases unmatched. The CDR3 sequence is CAISANRGMNTEAFF. For the CDR3, the DNA is TGTGCCATCAGTGCCAACAGGGGAATGAACACTGAAGCTTTCTTT.

The J gene is TRBJ2-7, the V gene TRBV7-8; tentatively, D is TRBD1 or TRBD2 (5 bases each). The germline CDR1 and CDR2 sequences are SGHVS and FQNEAQ. V shed 5 bases and J shed 2 bases, with 13 bases lying between them. The CDR3 consists of 14 residues. The CDR3 coding sequence is TGTGCCAGCAGCCCCGGGTCGGGACCCTACGAGCAGTACTTC. Residues: CASSPGSGPYEQYF.

V is TRBV27 and J is TRBJ2-7, with 14 bases that match TRBD2. The CDR3 is 18 amino acids. With 5 bases clipped from V and 0 bases from J, the junction kept 9 bases outside the gene matches. Germline CDR1 reads MNHEY; CDR2 reads SMNVEV (reference sequence). CDR3 nucleotides: TGTGCCAGCAGTCCTCGGACAGGGACTAGCGGGAGCTCCTACGAGCAGTACTTC. Its translation: CASSPRTGTSGSSYEQYF.

This clone is a singleton in its sample. The rearrangement joins TRBV5-1 to TRBJ2-3; D assignment may be TRBD1 or TRBD2 (6 bases each). V shed 7 bases and J shed 1 base, with 16 bases lying between them. The length of the CDR3 is 15 residues. Germline V gene data show CDR1 as SGHRS and CDR2 as YFSETQ. This CDR3 reads CASLEGGGGTDTQYF. The DNA for the CDR3 is TGCGCCAGCCTCGAGGGGGGCGGGGGCACAGATACGCAGTATTTT.

The CDR3 sequence is CASRQRDTQYF. DNA for the CDR3: TGTGCCAGCAGACAGCGGGATACGCAGTATTTT. J is TRBJ2-3 and V is TRBV6-5, with a tentative D call TRBD2 (5 bases). The CDR3 is 11 residues long. Germline CDR1 is MNHEY and CDR2 is SVGAGI. Trimming cost V 6 bases and J 6 bases, with 7 bases left between them.

The chain employs TRBV18 and TRBJ2-3, with no clear D. Per the germline V gene, CDR1 is KGHSH and CDR2 is LQKENI. V was trimmed by 3 bases and J by 4 bases, leaving 5 bases between them. The CDR3 is 12 residues long. The CDR3 protein is CASSPLADTQYF. CDR3 coding DNA: TGTGCCAGCTCACCCTTAGCAGATACGCAGTATTTT.

The chain couples TRBV28 to TRBJ2-7; D possibly matches TRBD1 or TRBD2 (5 bases each). Germline assignment: CDR1 MDHEN and CDR2 SYDVKM. The V and J ends lost 7 bases and 2 bases respectively, with 15 bases between them. The CDR3 runs 14 residues. CDR3 sequence: CASTSRGETYEQYF. The CDR3 DNA is TGTGCCAGCACCTCAAGGGGAGAAACCTACGAGCAGTACTTC.

The chain couples TRBV5-1 to TRBJ2-1; 10 bases map to TRBD2. The CDR3 contains 15 residues. Germline CDR1 reads SGHRS; CDR2 reads YFSETQ. The V gene end was trimmed by 0 bases and the J gene end by 7 bases; junction bases not matched to a gene: 4. Here the CDR3 DNA reads TGCGCCAGCAGCTTGGCAGCGGGAGGGGGGAATGAGCAGTTCTTC. It yields the protein CASSLAAGGGNEQFF.

This clone was counted a few times. This chain uses TRBV5-1 with TRBJ1-6; D gene uncertain. Germline V gene lookup returns CDR1 SGHRS and CDR2 YFSETQ. The V end lost 4 bases, the J end lost 9 bases, and 14 bases lay between the germline ends. CDR3 size: 14 residues. CDR3 sequence (DNA): TGCGCCAGCAGCCCGGGGAGTGTAGGTTCACCCCTCCACTTT. Its protein is CASSPGSVGSPLHF.